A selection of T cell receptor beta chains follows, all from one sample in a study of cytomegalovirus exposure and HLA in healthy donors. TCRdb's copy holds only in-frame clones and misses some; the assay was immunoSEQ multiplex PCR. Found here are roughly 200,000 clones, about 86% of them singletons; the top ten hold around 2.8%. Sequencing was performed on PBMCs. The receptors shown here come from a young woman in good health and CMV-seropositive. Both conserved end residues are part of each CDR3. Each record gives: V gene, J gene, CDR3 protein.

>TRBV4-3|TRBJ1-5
CASSPHRILSNQPQHF
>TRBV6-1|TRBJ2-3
CASRPSGGAPDTQYF
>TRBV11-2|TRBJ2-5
CASSLNWGAYQETQYF
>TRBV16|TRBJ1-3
CASSGMATGENTIYF
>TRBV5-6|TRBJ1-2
CATQDAGSWYGYTF
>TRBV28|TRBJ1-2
CASTSGRVTGGYTF
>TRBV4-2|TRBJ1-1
CASSQDLGPGTEAFF
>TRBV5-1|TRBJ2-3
CASSSRAGQSTDTQYF
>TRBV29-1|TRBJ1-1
CSARRGVNTEAFF
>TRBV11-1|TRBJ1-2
CASSLGTGGRHGYTF
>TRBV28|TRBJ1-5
CASSLGGDQVPQHF
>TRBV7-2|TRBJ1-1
CASSPGTVNTEAFF
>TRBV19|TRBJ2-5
CASNRLAGDQETQYF
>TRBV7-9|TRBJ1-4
CASSLAMERGKLFF
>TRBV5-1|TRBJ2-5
CASSRRASGEETQYF
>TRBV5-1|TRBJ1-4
CASSPDGTGEEKLFF
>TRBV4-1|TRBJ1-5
CASSQVGQPLSPQHF
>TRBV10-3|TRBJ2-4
CAISESTGGLTKNIQYF
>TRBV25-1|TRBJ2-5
CASSDPRQVGETQYF
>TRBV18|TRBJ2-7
CASSPPKGQRYEQYF
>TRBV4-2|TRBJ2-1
CASSKGAGGSNEQFF
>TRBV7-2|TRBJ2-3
CASSLEGPDTQYF
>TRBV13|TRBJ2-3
CASSLDRETDTQYF
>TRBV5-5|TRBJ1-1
CASSTRTTTNTEAFF
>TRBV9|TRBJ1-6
CASSLTGDRSPLHF
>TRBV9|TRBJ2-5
CASSVSGGETQYF
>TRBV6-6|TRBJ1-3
CASILGGSGNTIYF
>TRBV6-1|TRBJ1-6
CASSEALGVGGNSPLHF
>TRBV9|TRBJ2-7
CASSPGLPPGEQYF
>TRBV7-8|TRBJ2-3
CASRGGQGTDTQYF
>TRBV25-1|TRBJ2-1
CASSFGLAVFNEQFF
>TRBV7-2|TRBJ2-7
CASTADRGPSYEQYF
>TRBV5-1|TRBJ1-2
CASSLDGAVYGYTF
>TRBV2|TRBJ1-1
CASSDPTGTGVFVGPEAFF
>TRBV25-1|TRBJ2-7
CASSDPSSYEQYF
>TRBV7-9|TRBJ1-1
CASSLYQGNTEAFF
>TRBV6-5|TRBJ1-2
CARNWADGYTF
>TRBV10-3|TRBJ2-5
CAISESWEQGMETQYF
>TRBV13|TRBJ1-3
CASSLQGNGNTIYF
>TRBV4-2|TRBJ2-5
CASSQDIIGTGYADLNQETQYF
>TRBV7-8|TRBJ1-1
CASSLESGQKNLDTEAFF
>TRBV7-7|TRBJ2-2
CASSLSTGGVVGELFF
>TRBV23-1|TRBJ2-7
CARDRPYEQYF
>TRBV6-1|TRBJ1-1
CASSEAPGTEAFF
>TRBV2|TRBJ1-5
CASKGQGVPPQHF
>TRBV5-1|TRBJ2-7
CASSLGAYEQYF
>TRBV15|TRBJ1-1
CATSRDPKGEAFF